Below, one T cell receptor beta chain is given with its context. The data derive from a study of blood T cell repertoires in COVID-19. Looking at the study overall: The origin of the acute and convalescent COVID-19 samples was the United States, Italy and Spain. The analysed material was cDNA or gDNA that came from T cells, B-cell-depleted T cells, or PBMCs.

Germline V gives CDR1 SNHLY, CDR2 FYNNEI. There are 15 residues in the CDR3. Trimming removed 2 bases at V and 0 bases at J, with 8 bases between. In the source study's methods: Nucleated cell counts were estimated from reference gene primer amplification. Profiling relied on immunoSEQ multiplex PCR, and the TCRdb table lists in-frame clones only, not all of them. That table furnishes V, J and clone size, whereas the DNA furnished D and trimming. Of over 50,000 clones listed, more than 75% were seen once; the top ten hold roughly 7%. The V call is TRBV2, the J call TRBJ1-5; no clear D. Sequenced: peripheral blood. The clonotype comes from a man between 60 and 70 years old with acute or convalescent COVID-19. The CDR3 spells CASSEIGGSNQPQHF. In DNA form, the CDR3 reads TGTGCCAGCAGTGAAATAGGAGGTAGCAATCAGCCCCAGCATTTT.